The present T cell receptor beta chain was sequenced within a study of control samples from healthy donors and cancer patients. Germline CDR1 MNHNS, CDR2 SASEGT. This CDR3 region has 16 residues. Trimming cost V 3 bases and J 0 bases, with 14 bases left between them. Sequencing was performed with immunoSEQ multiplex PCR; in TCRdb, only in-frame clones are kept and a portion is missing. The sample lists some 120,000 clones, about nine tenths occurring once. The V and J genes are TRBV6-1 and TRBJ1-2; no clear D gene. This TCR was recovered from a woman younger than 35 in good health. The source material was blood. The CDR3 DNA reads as TGTGCCAGCAGTGAGATGTTTACAGCAACTAACTATGGCTACACCTTC. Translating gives CASSEMFTATNYGYTF.